Following are 25 T cell receptor beta chains from one sample sequenced in a study of vaccination and CD4 T cells after COVID-19. Antigens of these TCRs are unknown. The Oncomine TCR Beta short-read assay sequenced DNA from cultured CD4+ T cells. TCRdb recomputed calls from the PCR reads with MiXCR, one row per CDR3 protein. The data show around 12,000 distinct CDR3 sequences, about half seen once. Noted treatment: roughly 11-day PBMC culture with coronavirus spike peptide pools or control peptides (ViraFEST assay). Material: CD4+ T cells from blood, cultured in vitro. Receptors originate from a human donor who had recovered from COVID-19.

This clonotype was detected a few times. One end of the junction does not line up with germline, which may come from a read error. The chain uses TRBV2 and TRBJ2-5; TRBD1 agrees at 9 bases. Germline V gene lookup returns CDR1 SNHLY and CDR2 FYNNEI. CDR3 length equals 14 residues. This CDR3 reads CASSEDRGQEAQYF. The DNA for the CDR3 is TGTGCCAGCAGTGAGGACAGGGGCCAAGAGGCCCAGTACTTC.

This chain joins TRBV15 and TRBJ1-1; TRBD1 is a possible D gene (6 bases). Germline V gives CDR1 LNHNV, CDR2 YYDKDF (reference sequence). Trimming took 0 bases from V and 11 from J, leaving 16 bases between them. This CDR3 spans 14 amino acids. CDR3 in DNA: TGTGCCACCAGCAGAGATCGGGCAGGGGAAAAGGCTTTCTTT. Amino acids: CATSRDRAGEKAFF.

This sequence joins TRBV10-3 and TRBJ2-2; 8 bases map to TRBD1. V dropped 6 bases and J dropped 6; count of bases not matched to a gene: 3. The germline CDR1 and CDR2 sequences are ENHRY and SYGVKD. The CDR3 runs to 13 residues. The chain's CDR3 is CAIRQGASGELFF. The DNA for the CDR3 is TGTGCCATCAGGCAGGGGGCGTCCGGGGAGCTGTTTTTT.

This clonotype was seen only once. The chain joins TRBV19 to TRBJ2-7; D perhaps matches TRBD1 (6 bases). With 5 bases removed from V and 6 bases from J, the gap between germline ends came to 14 bases. CDR1 and CDR2 (germline): LNHDA, SQIVND (reference sequence). The CDR3 runs 13 residues. This CDR3 reads CASSYRDFGEQYF. The CDR3 bases are TGTGCCAGTAGTTACAGGGATTTCGGCGAGCAGTACTTC.

About this clonotype: A read error may account for a junction end that differs from germline. The V gene is TRBV7-3, the J gene TRBJ2-1; the D gene is possibly TRBD2 (5 bases). CDR1 is SGHTA, CDR2 FQGTGA, per germline. This CDR3 region has 16 residues. CDR3 coding DNA: TGTGCCAACAGCTTAACGGCGGTAGGGAGCGAAGGCGAGCAGTTCTTC. As protein: CANSLTAVGSEGEQFF.

About this clonotype itself: An end of the junction differs from the germline gene, which may be a read error. The chain couples TRBV20-1 to TRBJ2-1; 10 nucleotides agree with TRBD2. The germline V gene has CDR1 DFQATT and CDR2 SNEGSKA (reference sequence). The CDR3 is 14 amino acids. CDR3 sequence (DNA): TGCAGTGCGAGAGGACTAGCGGCCCTTAGTGAGCAGTTCTTC. It is translated as CSARGLAALSEQFF.

The gene calls are TRBV7-9 and TRBJ1-1; D call uncertain. V was trimmed by 5 bases and J by 5 bases, leaving 15 bases between them. Germline CDR1 and CDR2: SEHNR and FQNEAQ (reference sequence). The CDR3 contains 14 residues. The CDR3 DNA follows: TGTGCCAGCAGCCCTCAATACTTTGGGACTGAAGCTTTCTTT. Its translation: CASSPQYFGTEAFF.

The rearrangement joins TRBV20-1 to TRBJ2-3; a possible D gene is TRBD2 (7 bases). Germline V gene lookup returns CDR1 DFQATT and CDR2 SNEGSKA (reference sequence). This CDR3 has 12 residues. The V end lost 5 bases, the J end lost 6 bases, and 12 bases lay between the germline ends. The chain's CDR3 is CSARGAVDTQYF. Here the CDR3 DNA reads TGCAGTGCTCGGGGGGCTGTGGATACGCAGTATTTT.

V is TRBV7-2 and J is TRBJ1-3; 8 nucleotides line up with TRBD1. Looked up from germline, CDR1 is SGHTA and CDR2 is FQGNSA. The CDR3 runs to 15 residues. The junction had 7 bases not matched to a gene; V was cut back by 5 bases and J by 4 bases. The CDR3 region is CASSPRTGLGNTIYF. CDR3 nucleotide sequence: TGTGCCAGCAGCCCCCGGACAGGGTTGGGAAACACCATATATTTT.

This clonotype was picked up a small number of times. The chain employs TRBV24-1 and TRBJ2-5; 10 bases line up with TRBD1. Germline CDR1 reads KGHDR; CDR2 reads SFDVKD. This CDR3 has 16 residues. Trimming cost V 2 bases and J 2 bases; bases outside gene matches: 4. The CDR3 nucleotides are TGTGCCACCAGTGATTATAGGACAGGGGGGCAAGAGACCCAGTACTTC. Protein: CATSDYRTGGQETQYF.

The J gene is TRBJ2-7, the V gene TRBV2; 7 positions match TRBD2. V was pared by 1 base and J by 6 bases, with 12 bases of the junction left unmatched. The CDR3 consists of 16 residues. Per the germline V gene, CDR1 is SNHLY and CDR2 is FYNNEI. The CDR3 nucleotides are TGTGCCAGCAGTGAAGAAGGCGGGGGAGGATATGGCGAGCAGTACTTC. It translates to CASSEEGGGGYGEQYF.

This sequence joins TRBV28 and TRBJ1-5; the D gene is possibly TRBD1 (5 bases). This CDR3 has 13 amino acids. The V end was cut by 5 bases, the J end by 11 bases, with 16 bases between. The germline CDR1 and CDR2 sequences are MDHEN and SYDVKM. CDR3 DNA: TGTGCCAGCAGTGGGACCGGACGGGGAGCCCAGCATTTT. This encodes CASSGTGRGAQHF.

CDR3 residues: CASSLGTGSSNQPQHF. CDR3 DNA: TGTGCCAGCAGCTTAGGTACAGGGTCGAGCAATCAGCCCCAGCATTTT. The chain has TRBV7-9 and TRBJ1-5; tentatively, D is TRBD1 (6 bases). This CDR3 is built from 16 residues. Germline V gene lookup returns CDR1 SEHNR and CDR2 FQNEAQ (reference sequence). V was clipped by 1 base and J by 1 base, with 11 bases between them.

The chain employs TRBV6-1 and TRBJ2-5, with D possibly TRBD1 on 6 matching bases. Trimming took 8 bases from V and 10 from J, leaving 26 bases between them. CDR1 is MNHNS, CDR2 SASEGT, per germline. The CDR3 is made up of 15 amino acids. The CDR3 DNA sequence: TGTGCCAGCGGATGGACAGCCGGGACGGGTGTGTTCCAGTACTTC. This translates into CASGWTAGTGVFQYF.

In its sample, this clonotype was seen once. The chain uses TRBV10-3 and TRBJ2-7; TRBD1 matches at 7 bases. Losses at the gene ends were 6 bases for V and 3 bases for J; bases not matched to a gene: 8. The germline CDR1 and CDR2 sequences are ENHRY and SYGVKD. The CDR3 covers 14 residues. CDR3 in amino acids: CAIRSTGRDYEQYF. For the CDR3, the DNA is TGTGCCATCAGGTCGACAGGGAGAGACTACGAGCAGTACTTC.

J is TRBJ1-6 and V is TRBV30; possible D gene TRBD1, 5 bases. The germline V gene encodes CDR1 GTSNPN and CDR2 SVGIG (reference sequence). The V end was cut by 2 bases, the J end by 3 bases, with 8 bases between. This CDR3 region has 14 residues. The CDR3 nucleotides read TGTGCCTGGAGTCTGCAGGGCTATAATTCACCCCTCCACTTT. The encoded protein is CAWSLQGYNSPLHF.

The chain links TRBV20-1 to TRBJ2-7, with D perhaps matching TRBD2 (6 bases). Looked up from germline, CDR1 is DFQATT and CDR2 is SNEGSKA (reference sequence). This CDR3 is built from 14 residues. V lost 6 bases and J lost 2, with 17 bases in between. CDR3 amino acids: CSASPGTRPYEQYF. For the CDR3, the DNA is TGCAGTGCATCCCCCGGGACTCGACCCTACGAGCAGTACTTC.

This clonotype was seen a handful of times. The chain's CDR3 is CSVLDGFNQPQHF. The CDR3 nucleotides are TGCAGCGTTTTGGACGGATTCAATCAGCCCCAGCATTTT. V and J are TRBV29-1 and TRBJ1-5; D unresolved. This CDR3 is 13 amino acids long. Germline V CDR1 and CDR2: SQVTM, ANQGSEA. With 5 bases removed from V and 3 bases from J, the gap between germline ends came to 11 bases. The full variable domain, rest sourced from reference TRBV29-1 and TRBJ1-5, is SAVISQKPSRDICQRGTSLTIQCQVDSQVTMMFWYRQQPGQSLTLIATANQGSEATYESGFVIDKFPISRPNLTFSTLTVSNMSPEDSSIYLCSVLDGFNQPQHFGDGTRLSIL.

J is TRBJ2-7 and V is TRBV20-1; 9 nucleotides match TRBD2. Germline V gives CDR1 DFQATT, CDR2 SNEGSKA (reference sequence). The CDR3 has 14 residues. J was trimmed by 1 base and V by 3 bases; bases with no gene match: 4. The CDR3, as DNA: TGCAGTGCTAGGCCGCTAGCGGGATCCTACGAGCAGTACTTC. Translation: CSARPLAGSYEQYF.

This clonotype was observed a few times. V and J are TRBV28 and TRBJ2-3; 10 bases align to TRBD2. Per germline, CDR1 MDHEN and CDR2 SYDVKM. After removal of 1 base from V and 4 bases from J, the junction contained 11 bases not matched to a gene. This CDR3 is built from 18 residues. In nucleotides, the CDR3 is TGTGCCAGCAGTTTATCCCGTCTTGAGCGGGGGGGCTCAGATACGCAGTATTTT. As protein: CASSLSRLERGGSDTQYF.

By frequency in the sample, this clonotype is large. The chain couples TRBV6-1 to TRBJ1-1, with 7 bases lining up with TRBD1. Per germline, CDR1 MNHNS and CDR2 SASEGT. The V gene end was trimmed by 6 bases and the J gene end by 1 base; junction bases not matched to a gene: 8. The CDR3 runs to 15 residues. CDR3 in DNA: TGTGCCAGCAGATCCAGACAGGGAGAGAACACTGAAGCTTTCTTT. This encodes CASRSRQGENTEAFF.

The V call is TRBV5-1, the J call TRBJ2-3; D gene uncertain. V lost 4 bases, J lost 2 bases, and 14 bases lay in between. The germline V gene encodes CDR1 SGHRS and CDR2 YFSETQ. The CDR3 extends over 15 amino acids. DNA for the CDR3: TGCGCCAGCAGCCCATCCGGAGTCCTCACAGATACGCAGTATTTT. As protein: CASSPSGVLTDTQYF.

Here the CDR3 reads CASSVEKGRGYTF. The CDR3 DNA sequence: TGTGCCAGCAGTGTTGAGAAAGGGCGCGGCTACACCTTC. This rearrangement joins TRBV6-1 to TRBJ1-2; no clear D. Looked up from germline, CDR1 is MNHNS and CDR2 is SASEGT. Deletions cut 4 bases from V and 8 bases from J, with 14 bases between. This CDR3 comprises 13 residues.

The chain joins TRBV5-6 to TRBJ2-7, with D perhaps matching TRBD2 (6 bases). Germline V gene sequence: CDR1 SGHDT, CDR2 YYEEEE. V shed 4 bases and J shed 5 bases, with 16 bases lying between them. The CDR3 is made up of 14 amino acids. DNA of the CDR3: TGTGCCAGCAGCCTACGTGGGAGGAATCACGAGCAGTACTTC. Translating it yields CASSLRGRNHEQYF.

The V call is TRBV7-3, the J call TRBJ2-1; the match to TRBD1 covers 8 bases. The CDR3 has 15 residues. Germline-derived CDR1 and CDR2 are SGHTA and FQGTGA. The V segment lost 6 bases and the J segment 2 bases; nucleotides outside the gene matches: 6. CDR3 nucleotide sequence: TGTGCCAGCAGTCAGGACAGGGTCCCCTACAATGAGCAGTTCTTC. Translation: CASSQDRVPYNEQFF. The whole variable domain, filled in from reference TRBV7-3 and TRBJ2-1, reads GAGVSQTPSNKVTEKGKYVELRCDPISGHTALYWYRQSLGQGPEFLIYFQGTGAADDSGLPNDRFFAVRPEGSVSTLKIQRTERGDSAVYLCASSQDRVPYNEQFFGPGTRLTVL.